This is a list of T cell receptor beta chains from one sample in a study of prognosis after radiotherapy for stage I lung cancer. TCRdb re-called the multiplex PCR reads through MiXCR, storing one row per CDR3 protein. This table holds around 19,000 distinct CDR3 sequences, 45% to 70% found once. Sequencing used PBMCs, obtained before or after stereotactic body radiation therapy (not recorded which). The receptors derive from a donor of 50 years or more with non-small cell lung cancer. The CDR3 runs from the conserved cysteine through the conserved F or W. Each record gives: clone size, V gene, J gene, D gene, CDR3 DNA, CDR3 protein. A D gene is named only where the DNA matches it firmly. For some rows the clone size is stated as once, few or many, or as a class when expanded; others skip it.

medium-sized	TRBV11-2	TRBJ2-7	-	TGTGCCAGCAGCTTACAGAGCTCCTACGAGCAGTACTTC	CASSLQSSYEQYF
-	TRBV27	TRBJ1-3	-	TGTGCCACCAGCAGAGATTCCGGTTATGGAAACACCATATATTTT	CATSRDSGYGNTIYF
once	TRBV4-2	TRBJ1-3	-	TGTGCCAGCAGCCAAGACAGCGGTCCAAGAAACACCATATACTTT	CASSQDSGPRNTIYF
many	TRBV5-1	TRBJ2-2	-	TGCGCCAGCAGCCCCGACGGGGCGAGTACCGGGGAGCTGTTTTTT	CASSPDGASTGELFF
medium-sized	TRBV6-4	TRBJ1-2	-	TGTGCCAGCAGCGGAGGGATTGGCTACACCTTC	CASSGGIGYTF
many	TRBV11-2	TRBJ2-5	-	TGTGCCAGCAGCTACCAGGGGGGCCAGGAGACCCAGTACTTC	CASSYQGGQETQYF
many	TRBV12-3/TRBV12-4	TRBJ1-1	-	TGTGCCAGCAGCCGCAGGATATTAAGTCCTGAAGCTTTCTTT	CASSRRILSPEAFF
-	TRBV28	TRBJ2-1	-	TGTGCCAGCAGTGGTGGGGGGGGCCGCAATGAGCAGTTCTTC	CASSGGGGRNEQFF
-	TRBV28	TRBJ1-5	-	TGTGCCAGCAATAAATATAGCAATCAGCCCCAGCATTTT	CASNKYSNQPQHF
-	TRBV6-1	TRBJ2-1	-	TGTGCCATCACGGTTGAGCGGAGCACCTCCTACAATGAGCAGTTCTTC	CAITVERSTSYNEQFF
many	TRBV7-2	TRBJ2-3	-	TGTGCCAGCAGCTTACGGCGAGCTGGGAGCACAGATACGCAGTATTTT	CASSLRRAGSTDTQYF
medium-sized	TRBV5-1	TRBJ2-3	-	TGCGCCAGCAGCTTGGCAGACCTTATTGGGGATACGCAGTATTTT	CASSLADLIGDTQYF
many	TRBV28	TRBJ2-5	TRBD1	TGTGCCACGGGACAGGGGGATGGGACCCAGTACTTC	CATGQGDGTQYF
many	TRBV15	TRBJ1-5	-	TGTGCCACCAGCATTTCCGTGGGGGGGCGATGCAATCAGCCCCAGCATTTT	CATSISVGGRCNQPQHF
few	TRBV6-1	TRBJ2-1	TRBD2	TGTGCCAGCAGTGAACTAGCGGGCTCCTACAATGAGCAGTTCTTC	CASSELAGSYNEQFF
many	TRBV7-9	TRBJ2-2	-	TGTGCCAGCAGCCCCCTAGGAAGCCAGAGCACCGGGGAGCTGTTTTTT	CASSPLGSQSTGELFF
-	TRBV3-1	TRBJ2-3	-	TGTGCCAGCAGCCAAGATTGGGGGATGGCCGGAGATATGCAGTATTTT	CASSQDWGMAGDMQYF
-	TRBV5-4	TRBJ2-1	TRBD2	TGTGCCAGCAGTTCCTCGGGACTAGGGGGTTACAATGAGCAGTTCTTC	CASSSSGLGGYNEQFF
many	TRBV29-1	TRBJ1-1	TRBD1	TGCAGCGTCGCGACAGGGGGGAGGACTGAAGCTTTCTTT	CSVATGGRTEAFF
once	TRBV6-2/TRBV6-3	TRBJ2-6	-	TGTGCCAGCACCGGGGACATGGGGCGGTCGGCGGCCAACGTCCTGACTTTC	CASTGDMGRSAANVLTF
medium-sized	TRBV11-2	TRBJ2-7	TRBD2	TGTGCCAGCAGCCGAAATGGGGTAGCGGGAGTGAATACCTACGAGCAGTACTTC	CASSRNGVAGVNTYEQYF
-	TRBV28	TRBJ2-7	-	TGTGCCAGCAAGCTAGGCGTCCTTTACGAACAGTACTTC	CASKLGVLYEQYF
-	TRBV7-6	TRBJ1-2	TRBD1	TGTGCCAGCAGTCTTGGGACAGACTATGGCTACACCTTC	CASSLGTDYGYTF
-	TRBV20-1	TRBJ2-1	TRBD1	TGCAGTGCTAGAGATCCAGGGGGCTACAATGAGCAGTTCTTC	CSARDPGGYNEQFF
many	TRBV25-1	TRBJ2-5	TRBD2	TGTGCCGCCGGGAGGGGCTTAGACACCCAAGAGACCCAGTACTTC	CAAGRGLDTQETQYF
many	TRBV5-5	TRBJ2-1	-	TGTGCCAGCAGTCGGGAGTTTGAGCAGTTCTTC	CASSREFEQFF
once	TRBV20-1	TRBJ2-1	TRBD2	TGCAGTGCTAGAACCCAGCGGGAGCGTTCCTACAATGAGCAGTTCTTC	CSARTQRERSYNEQFF
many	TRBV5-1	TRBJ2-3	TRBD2	TGCGCCAGCAGCTTGGTCCTAAGCGGGAGTTCAGATACGCAGTATTTT	CASSLVLSGSSDTQYF
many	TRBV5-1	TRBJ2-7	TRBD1	TGCGCCAGCACCCGGGACAGGGTACACGAGCAGTACTTC	CASTRDRVHEQYF
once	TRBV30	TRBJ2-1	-	TGTGCCTGGGCATCCCCCCCGTGGCGGGACGGGAGCTCCTACAATGAGCAGTTCTTC	CAWASPPWRDGSSYNEQFF
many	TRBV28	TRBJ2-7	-	TGTGCCACGGTGGACAGTCCCGAGCAGTACTTC	CATVDSPEQYF
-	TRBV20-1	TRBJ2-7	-	TGCAGTGCTATTCGACTATCGGTGGCCTACGAGCAGTACTTC	CSAIRLSVAYEQYF
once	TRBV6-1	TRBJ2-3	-	TGTGCCAGCAGTGAAGTGTCTATCGGGAGAGATACGCAGTATTTT	CASSEVSIGRDTQYF
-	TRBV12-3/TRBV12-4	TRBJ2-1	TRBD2	TGTGCCAGCAGTTTTAGCGGGAGTTCGGTCTTC	CASSFSGSSVF
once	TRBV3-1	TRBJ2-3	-	TGTGCCAGCAGCCAAGTCGGGGGTTACACAGATACGCAGTATTTT	CASSQVGGYTDTQYF
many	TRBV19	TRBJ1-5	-	TGTGCCAGTAGTACGAGTGTTTTTAGCAATCAGCCCCAGCATTTT	CASSTSVFSNQPQHF
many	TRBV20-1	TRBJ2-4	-	TGCAGTGCTAGAGATGGAATCGGGTTGGACATTCAGTACTTC	CSARDGIGLDIQYF
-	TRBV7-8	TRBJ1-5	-	TGTGCCAGCAGCTTTGACAGCAATCAGCCCCAGCATTTT	CASSFDSNQPQHF
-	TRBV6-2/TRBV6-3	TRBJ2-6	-	TGTGCCAGCACCGGGGACATGGGGCGGTCGGTGGCCAACGTCCTGACTTTC	CASTGDMGRSVANVLTF
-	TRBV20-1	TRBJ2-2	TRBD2	TGCAGTGCTAGATACCCGGGGGGTGTGTCCGGGGAGCTGTTTTTT	CSARYPGGVSGELFF
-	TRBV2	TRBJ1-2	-	TGTGCCAGCAGTGAACTTCGGGATTATAACTATGGCTACACCTTC	CASSELRDYNYGYTF
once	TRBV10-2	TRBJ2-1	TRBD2	TGCGCCAGCAGTCGACTAGCGGGAGTGGGTGAGCAGTTCTTC	CASSRLAGVGEQFF
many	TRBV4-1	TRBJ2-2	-	TGCGCCAGCAGCCCCGGATCTGGACTCGACACCGGGGAGCTGTTTTTT	CASSPGSGLDTGELFF
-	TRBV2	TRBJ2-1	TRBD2	TGTGCCAGCAGTGAAATGGGACTAGAAAACAATGAGCAGTTCTTC	CASSEMGLENNEQFF
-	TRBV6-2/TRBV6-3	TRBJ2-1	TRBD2	TGTGCCAGCAGTGTTGGGACTAGCGGGAGGAATGAGCAGTTCTTC	CASSVGTSGRNEQFF